This T cell receptor (beta chain) was documented in a study of T cells after yellow fever vaccination. Study observations and caveats: Abundant bulk-population clonotypes could contaminate the FACS-sorted repertoires. Reappearance after the booster was seen for most primary-vaccination clones, at about 95% CD4 and roughly 90% CD8. It was a small share of clonotypes that appeared in both CD4 and CD8 compartments.

This CDR3 spans 15 amino acids. Germline-derived CDR1 and CDR2 are SGHTA and FQGNSA. V was shortened by 1 base and J by 4 bases, with 13 bases between the two germline ends. They built TCR cDNA with 5'RACE template switching, a step that put in a universal primer site and UMIs. TCRdb itself ran the 5' RACE reads through MiXCR, one entry per CDR3 protein. Seen here are some 390,000 distinct CDR3 sequences, around 20% observed once, and the top ten hold 15% to 20%. The table lists this clonotype with a few counts. What it recognizes is unknown. Material: PBMCs, obtained before the yellow fever booster vaccination. The chain uses TRBV7-2 and TRBJ2-5; D not resolved. The receptor was derived from a man between 18 and 29 years old who received the YFV17D yellow fever vaccine. CDR3 region: CASSLVDPSIETQYF. The CDR3 DNA follows: TGTGCCAGCAGCTTAGTGGACCCGTCAATAGAGACCCAGTACTTC.